These 3 T cell receptor beta chains were sequenced from one sample in a study of T cells in Graves' hyperthyroidism and ophthalmopathy. RNA transcripts provided the source from which TCR beta CDR3 regions were amplified. When the TCR CDR3 underwent first-round RT-PCR, the HTBI primer set was used. TCRdb recomputed calls from the multiplex PCR reads with MiXCR, one row per CDR3 protein. This table has just under 750,000 distinct CDR3 sequences, about 35% appearing once. The sequenced material came from blood. The receptor set was obtained from a woman in her thirties or forties with Graves' hyperthyroidism.

This clonotype was detected only a few times. A far larger clone differs by one base, so this is likely a read error. The V call is TRBV7-2, the J call TRBJ1-1; no clear D gene. The CDR3 loop spans 13 amino acids. CDR1 is SGHTA, CDR2 FQGNSA, per germline. This CDR3 is CAGSLAVNTEAFF. The CDR3 bases are TGTGCCGGCAGCTTAGCGGTGAACACTGAAGCTTTCTTT.

On this clonotype: Given a much more abundant clone one base away, this may be a read error. This rearrangement joins TRBV19 to TRBJ2-2; 7 nucleotides match TRBD1. The CDR3 has 16 amino acids. The ends lost 8 bases at V and 8 bases at J; junction bases unmatched: 17. From germline, CDR1 is LNHDA and CDR2 SQIVND (reference sequence). The chain's CDR3 is CASRKGTGTEFGELFF. CDR3 sequence (DNA): TGTGCCAGTCGGAAGGGAACCGGGACAGAGTTTGGGGAGCTGTTTTTT.

The sample holds a few counts of this clonotype. The chain is built from TRBV10-1 and TRBJ1-1, with D unclear. The CDR3 is 15 residues long. Germline lookup yields CDR1 WNHNN and CDR2 SYGVQD (reference sequence). V lost 2 bases to trimming and J lost 0 bases, with 10 bases between them. The CDR3 DNA reads as TGCGCCAGCAGTGAGGAAGGCTTGCTGAACACTGAAGCTTTCTTT. Residues: CASSEEGLLNTEAFF.